The clone carrying this T cell receptor beta chain was detected ten times or more. The sample is drawn from a study of T cell repertoires in cytomegalovirus infection. Across the whole study: Based on public TCR beta signatures, there were indications of CMV infection and of a matching HLA type.

The CDR3 runs to 18 residues. CDR1 is SGHVS and CDR2 is FQNEAQ in the germline V gene. J was trimmed by 4 bases and V by 5 bases; bases with no gene match: 9. TCRdb redid the calling of the reads with MiXCR, one entry per CDR3 protein. The sample carries about 440,000 distinct CDR3 sequences, roughly 30% recorded once. The TCR was taken from a human donor in good health (CMV status not recorded). Some clones in this sample may be carry-over from other donors' samples. The chain joins TRBV7-8 to TRBJ2-1, with 15 bases that match TRBD2. Sequenced: PBMCs. The chain's CDR3 is CASSTGLAGGSQYNEQFF. In nucleotides, the CDR3 is TGTGCCAGCAGCACCGGACTAGCGGGGGGGAGCCAATACAATGAGCAGTTCTTC. The variable domain in full, completed from reference TRBV7-8 and TRBJ2-1, reads GAGVSQSPRYKVAKRGQDVALRCDPISGHVSLFWYQQALGQGPEFLTYFQNEAQLDKSGLPSDRFFAERPEGSVSTLKIQRTQQEDSAVYLCASSTGLAGGSQYNEQFFGPGTRLTVL.